The 13 T cell receptor beta chains reported below all come from one sample, sequenced in a study of cytomegalovirus exposure and HLA in healthy donors. 13 Jbeta primers and 60 Vbeta primers were used for the PCR. Profiling relied on immunoSEQ multiplex PCR, and the TCRdb table lists in-frame clones only, not all of them. Seen here are over 150,000 clones, 60% to 80% observed once, and the top ten hold about 13%. Sequenced input: PBMCs. Source of these receptors: a woman aged 50 to 60 in good health and CMV-seropositive.

The chain is built from TRBV19 and TRBJ1-5; D is uncertain. Trimming removed 7 bases from V and 1 base from J, with 17 bases in between. The germline V gene has CDR1 LNHDA and CDR2 SQIVND (reference sequence). This CDR3 comprises 16 residues. CDR3 bases: TGTGCCAGTAACACCGGGATCCAAAGGAGCAATCAGCCCCAGCATTTT. This sequence encodes CASNTGIQRSNQPQHF.

The V call is TRBV7-9, the J call TRBJ2-4, with 7 bases fitting TRBD1. CDR3 size: 17 residues. V was clipped by 4 bases and J by 0 bases; unmatched bases: 9. Looked up from germline, CDR1 is SEHNR and CDR2 is FQNEAQ (reference sequence). This CDR3 is CASSSWTGTLAKNIQYF. CDR3 coding DNA: TGTGCCAGCAGCTCTTGGACAGGTACCCTAGCCAAAAACATTCAGTACTTC.

The chain links TRBV5-1 to TRBJ1-6; D not certain. This CDR3 is 13 amino acids long. The V gene lost 5 bases and the J gene lost 6 bases, with 9 bases spanning the gap. The germline gives CDR1 SGHRS, CDR2 YFSETQ. The CDR3 DNA reads TGCGCCAGCAGGGAACAGCTTAATTCACCCCTCCACTTT. It specifies CASREQLNSPLHF.

Comment on this clone: Other DNA sequences of this sample code for an identical CDR3. This chain joins TRBV6-5 and TRBJ2-5, with a possible D match to TRBD2 (6 bases). CDR1 is MNHEY and CDR2 is SVGAGI in the germline V gene. This CDR3 has 13 amino acids. V was cut by 5 bases and J by 3 bases, with 10 bases left in between. The CDR3 DNA is TGTGCCAGCAGTCTAGGGGAGGAAGAGACCCAGTACTTC. Its protein product is CASSLGEEETQYF.

This chain joins TRBV6-1 and TRBJ2-3; possible D gene TRBD2, 5 bases. Germline values: CDR1 MNHNS, CDR2 SASEGT. The ends were cut back, 3 bases at V and 2 bases at J, with 12 bases in the middle. This CDR3 has 15 amino acids. In nucleotides, the CDR3 is TGTGCCAGCAGTGAGGCGTACGGGAACACAGATACGCAGTATTTT. It specifies CASSEAYGNTDTQYF.

This clone is a singleton in its sample. The gene calls are TRBV19 and TRBJ2-2; 14 nucleotides line up with TRBD2. With V trimmed by 5 bases and J by 4 bases, 3 bases remained unmatched. This CDR3 spans 16 amino acids. The germline gives CDR1 LNHDA, CDR2 SQIVND (reference sequence). CDR3 DNA: TGTGCCAGTAGTGAGACTAGCGGGGGGGGCACCGGGGAGCTGTTTTTT. Protein: CASSETSGGGTGELFF.

The chain combines TRBV5-1 with TRBJ1-1, with D perhaps TRBD1 (6 bases). Looked up from germline, CDR1 is SGHRS and CDR2 is YFSETQ. CDR3 size: 14 residues. The V end was cut by 1 base, the J end by 4 bases, with 11 bases between. Written as DNA, the CDR3 is TGCGCCAGCAGCTTGTCTCGGACAGCCACTGAAGCTTTCTTT. It translates to CASSLSRTATEAFF.

The chain joins TRBV19 to TRBJ1-2; 8 positions agree with TRBD1. Germline V CDR1 and CDR2: LNHDA, SQIVND (reference sequence). V dropped 7 bases and J dropped 7; count of bases not matched to a gene: 11. The CDR3 consists of 14 residues. CDR3 protein: CASNQDRAFGGYTF. CDR3 sequence (DNA): TGTGCCAGTAACCAGGACAGGGCGTTCGGTGGCTACACCTTC.

About this clone: This sample includes further DNA sequences coding for the same CDR3. This CDR3 is CASSLQTGAYGYTF. CDR3 coding DNA: TGTGCCAGCAGCTTACAGACAGGAGCTTATGGCTACACCTTC. This chain links TRBV7-2 with TRBJ1-2; D possibly corresponds to TRBD1 (6 bases). The germline V gene encodes CDR1 SGHTA and CDR2 FQGNSA. The CDR3 is 14 residues long. The V gene lost 2 bases and the J gene lost 5 bases, with 12 bases spanning the gap.

The chain employs TRBV11-2 and TRBJ2-7; 10 nucleotides match TRBD2. CDR1 and CDR2 (germline): SGHAT, FQNNGV. V lost 1 base to trimming and J lost 3 bases; unmatched junction nucleotides: 12. The CDR3 totals 18 residues. The CDR3 is CASSLARAGGPVVYEQYF. The CDR3 DNA reads as TGTGCCAGCAGCTTAGCACGAGCGGGGGGGCCTGTGGTCTACGAGCAGTACTTC.

The chain couples TRBV12-5 to TRBJ1-3, with D maybe TRBD1 (5 bases). Germline loops: CDR1 LGHNT, CDR2 FRNRAP. This CDR3 spans 17 amino acids. The V end lost 3 bases, the J end lost 7 bases, and 22 bases lay between the germline ends. Here the CDR3 DNA reads TGTGCTAGTGGTTTCCCAACAGGAGGGGCCTCGAGGAACACCATATATTTT. Translation gives CASGFPTGGASRNTIYF.

The rearrangement links TRBV6-1 to TRBJ1-6; possibly TRBD1 for D (5 bases). With 6 bases removed from V and 4 bases from J, the gap between germline ends came to 13 bases. There are 15 residues in the CDR3. CDR1 is MNHNS, CDR2 SASEGT, per germline. The CDR3 spells CASRELQAYNSPLHF. In DNA, the CDR3 is TGTGCCAGCAGGGAGCTACAGGCTTATAATTCACCCCTCCACTTT.

This chain connects TRBV29-1 to TRBJ1-5; 9 nucleotides line up with TRBD1. Trimming cost V 6 bases and J 3 bases; bases outside gene matches: 9. The CDR3 contains 15 residues. Germline V lookup: CDR1 SQVTM, CDR2 ANQGSEA. The CDR3 spells CSVVTGGSPNQPQHF. The DNA for the CDR3 is TGCAGCGTGGTTACAGGGGGCAGTCCCAATCAGCCCCAGCATTTT.